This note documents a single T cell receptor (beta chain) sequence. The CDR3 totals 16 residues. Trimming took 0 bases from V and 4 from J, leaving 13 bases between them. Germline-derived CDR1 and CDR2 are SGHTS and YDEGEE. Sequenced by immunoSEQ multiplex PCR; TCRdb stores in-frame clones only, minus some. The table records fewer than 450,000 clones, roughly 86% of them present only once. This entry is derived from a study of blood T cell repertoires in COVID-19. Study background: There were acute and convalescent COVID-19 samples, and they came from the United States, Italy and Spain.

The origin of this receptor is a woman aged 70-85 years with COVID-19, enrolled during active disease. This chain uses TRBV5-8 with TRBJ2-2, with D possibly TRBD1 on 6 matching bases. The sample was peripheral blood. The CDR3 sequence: CASSLGEQGSTGELFF. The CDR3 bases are TGTGCCAGCAGCTTGGGGGAACAGGGTAGCACCGGGGAGCTGTTTTTT.